This TCR beta chain comes out of a study of T cell responses to AZD1222 COVID-19 vaccine. Libraries were prepared by immunoSEQ multiplex PCR; TCRdb keeps only in-frame clonotypes and omits some of them. The table records about 97,000 clones, over 75% of them present only once. This clone has just one count. The CDR3 is 13 residues long. The ends were cut back, 3 bases at V and 6 bases at J, with 11 bases in the middle. The germline V gene encodes CDR1 KGHSH and CDR2 LQKENI. Sample: peripheral blood, taken on day 0 of AZD1222 vaccination. The genes are TRBV18 and TRBJ1-2, with D unclear. This receptor was identified in an adult in good health. The DNA for the CDR3 is TGTGCCAGCTCACCCCCAGGAAGTGATGGCTACACCTTC. Its protein product is CASSPPGSDGYTF.